The TCR beta chain under discussion was sequenced for a study of cytotoxic CD8 clonotypes in ibrutinib-treated CLL. Trimming pared 6 bases from V and 2 bases from J, leaving 7 bases between. The CDR3 spans 12 residues. CDR1 MDHEN and CDR2 SYDVKM come from the germline V gene. Clones were sequenced by immunoSEQ multiplex PCR, and TCRdb holds only the in-frame ones, with some missing. The sample lists 70,000 to 80,000 clones, 80% occurring once. This clone has just one count. The sequencing here drew on PBMCs, taken at disease progression, from a patient treated with ibrutinib. V usage is TRBV28 and J usage is TRBJ1-2; tentative D call: TRBD1 (5 bases). The sequence derives from a human donor with chronic lymphocytic leukemia. The CDR3 nucleotides are TGTGCCAGCAGGTGGGGGAACTATGGCTACACCTTC. It specifies CASRWGNYGYTF.